A selection of T cell receptor beta chains follows, all from one sample in a study of blood T cell repertoires in COVID-19. Libraries were prepared by immunoSEQ multiplex PCR; TCRdb keeps only in-frame clonotypes and omits some of them. The sample consists of about 130,000 clones, 79% of them appearing once. The sample was peripheral blood. These receptors were taken from a middle-aged man with active or convalescent COVID-19. Each CDR3 is given with its conserved first and last residue. D genes are given only for firm matches. The size of a clone is reported for some rows only, either as once, few or many, or as a class for expanded clones.

NA	TRBD1	TRBV7-3	TRBJ2-1	TGTGCCAGCAGCTCGCAGACAGGGGTCAACTACAATGAGCAGTTCTTC	CASSSQTGVNYNEQFF
NA	TRBD1	TRBV27	TRBJ2-2	TGTGCCAGCAGTGCGCCTGGGACAGTTCAAAACACCGGGGAGCTGTTTTTT	CASSAPGTVQNTGELFF
NA	TRBD2	TRBV5-5	TRBJ2-7	TGTGCCAGCAGCTTTTGGCTAGCGGGAGGGTACGAGCAGTACTTC	CASSFWLAGGYEQYF
NA	TRBD1	TRBV4-1	TRBJ1-6	TGCGCCAGCAGCCAGCTGACGGGACAGGGGGCTTCACCCCTCCACTTT	CASSQLTGQGASPLHF
NA	TRBD2	TRBV25-1	TRBJ2-5	TGTGCCAGCAGTGAACTAGCGGGAACCCAAGAGACCCAGTACTTC	CASSELAGTQETQYF
NA	TRBD1	TRBV7-9	TRBJ2-2	TGTGCCAGCAGCCGCCCCCCGGACAGGGGGTTAGTCGGGGAGCTGTTTTTT	CASSRPPDRGLVGELFF
NA	TRBD1	TRBV7-9	TRBJ2-1	TGTGCCAGCAGCCTACAGGGGTTGAACAATGAGCAGTTCTTC	CASSLQGLNNEQFF
NA	TRBD1	TRBV9	TRBJ1-2	TGTGCCAGCAGCGTTCACCGGGACAGGGTTTGGGACTATGGCTACACCTTC	CASSVHRDRVWDYGYTF
NA	NA	TRBV18	TRBJ1-2	TGTGCCAGCTCACTAACCGACTCTGTCGGCTACACCTTC	CASSLTDSVGYTF
NA	NA	TRBV7-9	TRBJ1-2	TGTGCCAGCGGCCTAGCGGGGGGGGACTATGGCTACACCTTC	CASGLAGGDYGYTF
NA	NA	TRBV27	TRBJ2-7	TGTGCCAGCAGTTCGCGAGGTTACGAGCAGTACTTC	CASSSRGYEQYF
NA	TRBD1	TRBV28	TRBJ1-2	TGTGCCACCTACCTACAGGGGCTAGGCTACACCTTC	CATYLQGLGYTF
NA	NA	TRBV30	TRBJ2-3	TGTGCCTGGAGTAGCCGACTTGCTTCCACAGATACGCAGTATTTT	CAWSSRLASTDTQYF
NA	NA	TRBV5-4	TRBJ2-2	TGTGCCAGCAGCGAAACGGTAGGGGGCGGGAGGTTCACCGGGGAGCTGTTTTTT	CASSETVGGGRFTGELFF
NA	TRBD1	TRBV7-9	TRBJ1-1	TGTGCCAGCAGCCTACCTACAGGGGGAGGGACTGAAGCTTTCTTT	CASSLPTGGGTEAFF
NA	NA	TRBV11-3	TRBJ2-5	TGTGCCAGCAGCTTAGAGGGGCGAGAGACCCAGTACTTC	CASSLEGRETQYF
NA	TRBD1	TRBV29-1	TRBJ2-1	TGCGGCGCGGGACAGGATGTAAATGAGCAGTTCTTC	CGAGQDVNEQFF
NA	NA	TRBV11-2	TRBJ1-1	TGTGCCAGCAGCCGCCGAGGTACTCACACAGGTGTCGGGACTGAAGCTTTCTTT	CASSRRGTHTGVGTEAFF
NA	NA	TRBV11-2	TRBJ1-1	TGTGCCAGCAGCTTCCCGGCGGCGGGGGACACTGAAGCTTTCTTT	CASSFPAAGDTEAFF
NA	TRBD1	TRBV30	TRBJ2-7	TGTGCCTGGAGTATCTGGACAGGGGACGAGCAGTACTTC	CAWSIWTGDEQYF
few	NA	TRBV9	TRBJ2-2	TGTGCCAGCAGCGTAGTGGTGGGGGCCGACCAGGGGGAGCTGTTTTTT	CASSVVVGADQGELFF
NA	TRBD2	TRBV19	TRBJ2-3	TGTGCCAGTAGTATAGACGGAGCGGGAGGGCCGGCAGATACGCAGTATTTT	CASSIDGAGGPADTQYF
once	NA	TRBV6-1	TRBJ1-5	TGTGCCAGCAGTGACGGGGTCAATCAGCCCCAGCATTTT	CASSDGVNQPQHF
NA	TRBD1	TRBV5-1	TRBJ1-1	TGCGCCAGCAGCTTATCGGGACAGGGGGGCACTGAAGCTTTCTTT	CASSLSGQGGTEAFF
few	TRBD1	TRBV7-9	TRBJ1-2	TGTGCCAGCAGCACGGGACAGGATTATGGCTACACCTTC	CASSTGQDYGYTF
few	TRBD1	TRBV27	TRBJ1-6	TGTGCCAGCAGGTACAGGGGTTCACCCCTCCACTTT	CASRYRGSPLHF
few	TRBD1	TRBV6-5	TRBJ2-3	TGTGCCAGCAGTTACCGGACAGGGTCCCTCGGAGATACGCAGTATTTT	CASSYRTGSLGDTQYF
NA	NA	TRBV18	TRBJ1-1	TGTGCCAGCTCACCAAGAGGGCACCTAAACACTGAAGCTTTCTTT	CASSPRGHLNTEAFF
NA	TRBD2	TRBV9	TRBJ2-7	TGTGCCAGCAGCGAGGGACTAGCGATGGACTCCTACGAGCAGTACTTC	CASSEGLAMDSYEQYF
NA	TRBD1	TRBV4-1	TRBJ1-3	TGCGCCAGCAGCCGAGACAGGGTCACTGGAAACACCATATATTTT	CASSRDRVTGNTIYF
NA	NA	TRBV30	TRBJ1-3	TGTGCCTGGAATCGGGGGTTCTCTGGAAACACCATATATTTT	CAWNRGFSGNTIYF